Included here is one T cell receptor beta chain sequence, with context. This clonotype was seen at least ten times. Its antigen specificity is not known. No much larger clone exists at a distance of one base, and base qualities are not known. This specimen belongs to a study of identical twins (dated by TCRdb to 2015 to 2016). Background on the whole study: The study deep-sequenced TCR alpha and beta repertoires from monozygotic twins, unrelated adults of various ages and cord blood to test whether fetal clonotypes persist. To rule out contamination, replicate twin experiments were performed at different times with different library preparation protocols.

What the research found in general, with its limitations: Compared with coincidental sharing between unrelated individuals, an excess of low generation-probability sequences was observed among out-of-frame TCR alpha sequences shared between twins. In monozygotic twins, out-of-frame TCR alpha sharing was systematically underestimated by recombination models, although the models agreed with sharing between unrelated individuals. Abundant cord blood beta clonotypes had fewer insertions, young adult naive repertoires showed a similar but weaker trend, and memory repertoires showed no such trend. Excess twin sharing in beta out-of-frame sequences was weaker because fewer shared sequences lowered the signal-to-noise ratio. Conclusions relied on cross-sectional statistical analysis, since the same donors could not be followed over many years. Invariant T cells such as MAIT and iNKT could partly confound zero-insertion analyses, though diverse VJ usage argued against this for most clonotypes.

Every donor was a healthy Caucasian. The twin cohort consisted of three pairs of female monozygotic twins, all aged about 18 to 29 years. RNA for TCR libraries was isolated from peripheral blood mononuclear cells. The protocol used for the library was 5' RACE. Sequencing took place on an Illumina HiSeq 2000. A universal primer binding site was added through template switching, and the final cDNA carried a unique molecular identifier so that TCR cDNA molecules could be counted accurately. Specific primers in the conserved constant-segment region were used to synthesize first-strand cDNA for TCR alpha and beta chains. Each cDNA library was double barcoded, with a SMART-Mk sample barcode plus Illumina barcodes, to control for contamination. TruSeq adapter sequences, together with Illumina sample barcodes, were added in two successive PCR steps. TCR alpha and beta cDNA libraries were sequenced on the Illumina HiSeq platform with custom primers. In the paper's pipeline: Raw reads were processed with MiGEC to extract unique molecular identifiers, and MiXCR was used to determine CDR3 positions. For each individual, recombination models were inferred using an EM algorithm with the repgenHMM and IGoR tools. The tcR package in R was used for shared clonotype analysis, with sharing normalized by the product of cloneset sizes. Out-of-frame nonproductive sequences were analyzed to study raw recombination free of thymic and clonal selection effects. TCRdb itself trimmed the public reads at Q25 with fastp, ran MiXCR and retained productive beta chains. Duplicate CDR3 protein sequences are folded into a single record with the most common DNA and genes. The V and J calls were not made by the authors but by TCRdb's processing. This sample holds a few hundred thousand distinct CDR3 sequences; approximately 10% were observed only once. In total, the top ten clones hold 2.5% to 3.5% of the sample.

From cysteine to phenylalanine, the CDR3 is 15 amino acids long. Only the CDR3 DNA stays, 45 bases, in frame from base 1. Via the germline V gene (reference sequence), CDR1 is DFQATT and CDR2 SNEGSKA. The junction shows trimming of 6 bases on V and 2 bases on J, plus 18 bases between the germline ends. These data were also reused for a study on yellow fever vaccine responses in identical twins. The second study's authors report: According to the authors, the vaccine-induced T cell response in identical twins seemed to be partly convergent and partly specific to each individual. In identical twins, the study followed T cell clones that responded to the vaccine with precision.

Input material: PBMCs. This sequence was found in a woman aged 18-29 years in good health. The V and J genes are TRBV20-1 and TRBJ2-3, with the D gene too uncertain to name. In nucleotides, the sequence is TGCAGTGCACACAATCCACTACAATACACAGATACGCAGTATTTT. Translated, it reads CSAHNPLQYTDTQYF.